These T cell receptor beta chains were read from a single sample in a study of cytomegalovirus exposure and HLA in healthy donors. Produced via immunoSEQ multiplex PCR; TCRdb's table is partial and in-frame only. The sample holds around 220,000 clones, over 75% seen once. The source material was PBMCs. Receptors originate from a girl aged 2-9 years in good health and CMV-seronegative. Each CDR3 is given with its conserved first and last residue. A D gene is named only where the DNA matches it firmly. Clone sizes are given selectively: once, few, many, or a class where the clone is expanded.

D: .; J: TRBJ1-1; V: TRBV6-5; size: .; DNA: TGTGCCAGCAGTTACTCACGGGGTGTAGACACCGAAGCTTTCTTT; CDR3: CASSYSRGVDTEAFF
D: .; J: TRBJ2-7; V: TRBV27; size: .; DNA: TGTGCCAGCAGTGACAACTACGAGCAGTACTTC; CDR3: CASSDNYEQYF
D: TRBD2; J: TRBJ2-7; V: TRBV7-2; size: .; DNA: TGTGCCAGCAGCCCTAGCGGGGGGCCCCCCTACGAGCAGTACTTC; CDR3: CASSPSGGPPYEQYF
D: .; J: TRBJ1-2; V: TRBV10-2; size: .; DNA: TGCGCCAGCAGTGAGTTCGGGGTCGGCGGTGGCTACACCTTC; CDR3: CASSEFGVGGGYTF
D: TRBD1; J: TRBJ1-1; V: TRBV19; size: .; DNA: TGTGCCAGTAGTGTTCTACCGGGACAGGGAAAGGGAGCTTTCTTT; CDR3: CASSVLPGQGKGAFF
D: TRBD1; J: TRBJ1-1; V: TRBV5-4; size: .; DNA: TGTGCCAGCAGCCCAGGACAGGGGCGATGGGAAGCTTTCTTT; CDR3: CASSPGQGRWEAFF
D: .; J: TRBJ2-4; V: TRBV30; size: .; DNA: TGTGCCTGGAGGACTAGGAGAAACATTCAGTACTTC; CDR3: CAWRTRRNIQYF
D: TRBD2; J: TRBJ2-4; V: TRBV14; size: .; DNA: TGTGCCAGCAGCCAAGGGACTAGCCGGAACATTCAGTACTTC; CDR3: CASSQGTSRNIQYF
D: TRBD1; J: TRBJ1-1; V: TRBV7-9; size: once; DNA: TGTGCCAGCAGCCAACCATCCCGGCGTACAGGGGTGAACACTGAAGCTTTCTTT; CDR3: CASSQPSRRTGVNTEAFF
D: TRBD2; J: TRBJ2-1; V: TRBV19; size: .; DNA: TGTGCCAGTAGTATAGAACTAGCGGGAAAGAATGAGCAGTTCTTC; CDR3: CASSIELAGKNEQFF
D: .; J: TRBJ1-6; V: TRBV9; size: .; DNA: TGTGCCAGCAGTGATACAGGTTCTAATTCACCCCTCCACTTT; CDR3: CASSDTGSNSPLHF
D: .; J: TRBJ1-2; V: TRBV25-1; size: .; DNA: TGTGCCAGCAGTTCTTCCTTATCGGTCTATGGCTACACCTTC; CDR3: CASSSSLSVYGYTF
D: TRBD1; J: TRBJ1-2; V: TRBV6-5; size: .; DNA: TGTGCCAGCAGGGGACAGGGTATGGGCTACACCTTC; CDR3: CASRGQGMGYTF
D: .; J: TRBJ1-2; V: TRBV7-2; size: .; DNA: TGTGCCAGCAGCTTACATCCGGGGGGGAACTATGGCTACACCTTC; CDR3: CASSLHPGGNYGYTF
D: .; J: TRBJ2-7; V: TRBV5-5; size: .; DNA: TGTGCCAGCATTGACACCTCCTCCTACGAGCAGTACTTC; CDR3: CASIDTSSYEQYF
D: .; J: TRBJ1-2; V: TRBV13; size: .; DNA: TGTGCCAGCAGCTTAGGCCTAGGTGCGGGGCAGGGAAAATCGATTGGCTACACCTTC; CDR3: CASSLGLGAGQGKSIGYTF
D: TRBD2; J: TRBJ2-1; V: TRBV5-6; size: .; DNA: TGTGCCAGCAGCTTAGGGACTAGCTTCAATGAGCAGTTCTTC; CDR3: CASSLGTSFNEQFF
D: .; J: TRBJ2-1; V: TRBV5-4; size: .; DNA: TGTGCCAGCAGCTTAAAGACGGGAAATTCGGGTAATGAGCAGTTCTTC; CDR3: CASSLKTGNSGNEQFF
D: .; J: TRBJ1-1; V: TRBV19; size: few; DNA: TGTGCCGGATACCCAGGTGAAGCTTTCTTT; CDR3: CAGYPGEAFF
D: .; J: TRBJ2-1; V: TRBV7-9; size: .; DNA: TGTGCCAGCATGATAGGGGGGGGACGGGAGCAGTTCTTC; CDR3: CASMIGGGREQFF
D: TRBD2; J: TRBJ2-1; V: TRBV9; size: few; DNA: TGTGCCAGCAGTAGGACTAGTGAGGTTGAGCAGTTCTTC; CDR3: CASSRTSEVEQFF
D: .; J: TRBJ2-7; V: TRBV4-1; size: .; DNA: TGCGCCAGCAGCCAAGTTGGCCTAAGGACTCGATACGAGCAGTACTTC; CDR3: CASSQVGLRTRYEQYF